The 11 T cell receptor beta chains in this list originate from one sample, sequenced in a study of vaccination effects on CD4 cells after COVID-19. TCRdb's table, derived via immunoSEQ multiplex PCR, lists solely in-frame clones and lacks some. The sample records 50,000 to 60,000 clones, about three quarters being singletons. Culture proceeded for approximately 10 days, and CD4+ T cells were then isolated. No antigen has been assigned to these receptors. The material sequenced was CD4+ T cells from PBMCs cultured without peptide, taken before COVID-19 vaccination. The receptors stem from a human donor who received a COVID-19 vaccine.

The rearrangement joins TRBV27 to TRBJ1-2, with 11 bases that match TRBD1. Trimming cost V 5 bases and J 3 bases; bases outside gene matches: 5. There are 15 residues in the CDR3. Germline V gene lookup returns CDR1 MNHEY and CDR2 SMNVEV (reference sequence). The CDR3 coding sequence is TGTGCCAGCAGTAACCGGACAGGGGGCGACTATGGCTACACCTTC. This gives the protein CASSNRTGGDYGYTF.

This sequence joins TRBV6-1 and TRBJ2-7; D is ambiguous. Germline loops: CDR1 MNHNS, CDR2 SASEGT. Trimming shortened V by 1 base and J by 2 bases, and 6 bases separated the two germline ends. This CDR3 contains 13 residues. The CDR3 nucleotides are TGTGCCAGCAGTGAAGTGAGGACCTACGAGCAGTACGTC. Its protein is CASSEVRTYEQYV.

The rearrangement uses TRBV6-2 or TRBV6-3 and TRBJ2-3, with 12 bases lining up with TRBD2. After removal of 5 bases from V and 4 bases from J, the junction contained 7 bases not matched to a gene. In germline, CDR1 is MNHEY, CDR2 SVGEGT. The CDR3 contains 16 residues. For the CDR3, the DNA is TGTGCCAGCAGTCCGAGACTAGCGGGGGTCCCAGATACGCAGTATTTT. It translates to CASSPRLAGVPDTQYF.

J is TRBJ2-2 and V is TRBV5-5; D tentatively reads TRBD1 or TRBD2 (6 bases each). CDR1 and CDR2 (germline): SGHKS, YYEKEE (reference sequence). The CDR3 contains 15 residues. The V end lost 7 bases, the J end lost 4 bases, and 17 bases lay between the germline ends. This chain's CDR3 is CASSEGGGGTGELFF. CDR3 DNA: TGTGCCAGCTCAGAGGGGGGCGGAGGCACCGGGGAGCTGTTTTTT.

In its sample, this clone was seen a few times. The V call is TRBV7-9, the J call TRBJ1-2, with D tentatively TRBD1 (5 bases). The V end was cut by 3 bases, the J end by 6 bases, with 11 bases between. The CDR3 length is 13 residues. Germline V gene data show CDR1 as SEHNR and CDR2 as FQNEAQ (reference sequence). CDR3 nucleotide sequence: TGTGCCAGCAGCTTTGGGGCAGATGATGGCTACACCTTC. Translating it yields CASSFGADDGYTF.

V gene TRBV5-4 combines with J gene TRBJ2-3, with 7 bases fitting TRBD2. J lost 4 bases, V lost 0 bases, and 5 bases had no gene match. The CDR3 has 15 amino acids. Looked up from germline, CDR1 is SGHNT and CDR2 is YYREEE (reference sequence). The CDR3 DNA follows: TGTGCCAGCAGCTTGGGAAGCGGGGTACCAGATACGCAGTATTTT. Protein: CASSLGSGVPDTQYF.

The J gene is TRBJ2-5, the V gene TRBV5-6; no clear D gene. V lost 0 bases and J 2 bases, leaving 8 bases between the germline ends. Germline V gene data show CDR1 as SGHDT and CDR2 as YYEEEE. CDR3 size: 14 residues. CDR3 residues: CASSLALGQETQYF. DNA of the CDR3: TGTGCCAGCAGCTTGGCGTTGGGGCAAGAGACCCAGTACTTC.

The chain combines TRBV19 with TRBJ2-2; the D gene is possibly TRBD1 (6 bases). This CDR3 contains 14 residues. In germline, CDR1 is LNHDA, CDR2 SQIVND (reference sequence). V lost 4 bases and J lost 3, with 9 bases in between. CDR3 coding DNA: TGTGCCAGTAGTAGCCCAGGGGACACCGGGGAGCTGTTTTTT. It codes for CASSSPGDTGELFF.

This chain links TRBV27 with TRBJ1-4, with 8 positions matching TRBD1. The CDR3 is 17 residues long. CDR1 MNHEY and CDR2 SMNVEV come from the germline V gene (reference sequence). V lost 3 bases and J lost 2; bases outside the gene matches: 8. This CDR3 reads CASSFRTGLATNEKLFF. In nucleotides, the CDR3 is TGTGCCAGCAGTTTCAGGACAGGGTTGGCGACTAATGAAAAACTGTTTTTT.

V usage is TRBV30 and J usage is TRBJ2-1; 9 bases line up with TRBD1. The V gene's germline CDR1 is GTSNPN and CDR2 SVGIG (reference sequence). J gave up 3 bases and V 4 bases, and 4 bases lay outside the gene matches. The CDR3 runs to 14 residues. The CDR3 DNA reads TGTGCCTGGAAGGGACAGGGCGTCTACAATGAGCAGTTCTTC. This sequence encodes CAWKGQGVYNEQFF.

The chain combines TRBV4-3 with TRBJ2-1, with D maybe TRBD2 (6 bases). Germline V lookup: CDR1 LGHNA, CDR2 YSLEER. Trimming stripped 1 base from V and 8 bases from J, with 21 bases between. The length of the CDR3 is 17 residues. The CDR3 coding sequence is TGCGCCAGCAGCCAAGTTTTCTCTAGCGATTCTACAGATGAGCAGTTCTTC. This sequence encodes CASSQVFSSDSTDEQFF.